This TCR beta chain was found in a study of T cell responses to AZD1222 COVID-19 vaccine. Study-wide background: It was second doses at about 4 or about 12 weeks that were pooled. Overall study findings and caveats: In a largely white British group with more females than males, clonal diversity was possibly underestimated. Vaccination with two AZD1222 doses was followed by a rise in Spike-specific TCR breadth and depth. Unmutated variant regions are reportedly the target of nearly half of TCRs that are spike-specific.

To note about this clone: Its matching antigen is unknown.

CDR1 and CDR2 (germline): LGHDT, YNNKEL (reference sequence). The germline V and J ends were trimmed by 0 bases and 0 bases, with 23 bases remaining between them. The length of the CDR3 is 20 residues. The table came from immunoSEQ multiplex PCR; TCRdb's copy has only in-frame clones and leaves some out. In the table there are around 140,000 clones, roughly 91% of which are singletons. The sample was peripheral blood, taken on day 0 of AZD1222 vaccination. The sequence was collected from an adult in good health. V is TRBV3-1 (or the pseudogene TRBV3-2) and J is TRBJ1-1; D is unclear. CDR3 coding DNA: TGTGCCAGCAGCCAAGAACCCGTGGGCAGTACGCTATCTTTGAACACTGAAGCTTTCTTT. Protein: CASSQEPVGSTLSLNTEAFF.